This T cell receptor (beta chain) comes out of a study of human T cells and chemical hapten exposure. Study-level points and caveats: Versus controls, expanded TCRs had significantly more large CDR3 similarity clusters. No alteration of TCRs above 1 in 1000 frequency was seen with DPC sensitization.

Time point here: pre-sensitization, week 0. Noted treatment: therapeutic diphenylcyclopropenone sensitization with weekly scalp DPC. As for this clonotype: The target antigen is unknown.

CDR3 size: 15 residues. V lost 6 bases to trimming and J lost 6 bases; unmatched junction nucleotides: 9. Germline V lookup: CDR1 WSHSY, CDR2 SAAADI. The study's library attached unique molecular identifiers to single cDNA molecules. TCRdb passed the RACE reads through MiXCR, listing each CDR3 protein once. Of about 80,000 distinct CDR3 sequences listed, 14% are singletons. The clonotype comes from a woman aged 50 to 65 with alopecia areata. Some clones in this sample may be carry-over from other donors' samples. The chain uses TRBV10-2 and TRBJ2-1, with 9 bases identical to TRBD1. The specimen was whole blood, collected in connection with sensitization to the hapten diphenylcyclopropenone (DPC). The CDR3, as DNA: TGCGCCAGCAGCGGGGACAGGGAGATATTCAATGAGCAGTTCTTC. Its protein product is CASSGDREIFNEQFF.